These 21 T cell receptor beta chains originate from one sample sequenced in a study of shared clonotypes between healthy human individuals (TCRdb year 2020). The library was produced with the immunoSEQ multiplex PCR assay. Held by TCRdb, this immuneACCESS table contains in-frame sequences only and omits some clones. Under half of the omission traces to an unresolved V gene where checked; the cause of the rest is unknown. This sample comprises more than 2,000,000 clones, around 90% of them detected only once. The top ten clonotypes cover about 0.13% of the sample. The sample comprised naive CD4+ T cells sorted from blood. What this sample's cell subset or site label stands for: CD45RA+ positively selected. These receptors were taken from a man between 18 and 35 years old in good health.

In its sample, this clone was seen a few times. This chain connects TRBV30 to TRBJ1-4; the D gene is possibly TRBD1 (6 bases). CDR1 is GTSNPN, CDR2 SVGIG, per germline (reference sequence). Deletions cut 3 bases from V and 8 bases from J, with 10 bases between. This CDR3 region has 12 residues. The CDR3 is CAWRQDREKLFF. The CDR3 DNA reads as TGTGCCTGGAGACAAGACAGGGAAAAACTGTTTTTT. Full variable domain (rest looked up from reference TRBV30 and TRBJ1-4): SQTIHQWPATLVQPVGSPLSLECTVEGTSNPNLYWYRQAAGRGLQLLFYSVGIGQISSEVPQNLSASRPQDRQFILSSKKLLLSDSGFYLCAWRQDREKLFFGSGTQLSVL.

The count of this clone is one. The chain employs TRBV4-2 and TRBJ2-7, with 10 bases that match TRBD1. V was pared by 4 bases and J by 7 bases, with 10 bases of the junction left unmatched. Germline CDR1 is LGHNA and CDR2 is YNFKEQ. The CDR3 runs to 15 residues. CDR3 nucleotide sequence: TGTGCCAGCAGCCCCCCCGGGACAGGGGATAGAGAGCAGTACTTC. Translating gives CASSPPGTGDREQYF.

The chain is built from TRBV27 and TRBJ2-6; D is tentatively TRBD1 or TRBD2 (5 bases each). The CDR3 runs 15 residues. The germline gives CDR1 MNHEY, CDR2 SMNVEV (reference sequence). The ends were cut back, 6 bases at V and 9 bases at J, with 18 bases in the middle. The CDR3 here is CASSPRPGPFNVLTF. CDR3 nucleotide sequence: TGTGCCAGCAGCCCCAGACCGGGACCCTTCAACGTCCTGACTTTC.

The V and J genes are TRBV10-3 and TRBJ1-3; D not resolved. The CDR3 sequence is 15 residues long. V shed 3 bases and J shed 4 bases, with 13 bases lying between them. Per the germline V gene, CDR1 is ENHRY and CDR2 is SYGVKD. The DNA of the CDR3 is TGTGCCATCAGTGAATTATTTGGGGAAGGAAACACCATATATTTT. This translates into CAISELFGEGNTIYF.

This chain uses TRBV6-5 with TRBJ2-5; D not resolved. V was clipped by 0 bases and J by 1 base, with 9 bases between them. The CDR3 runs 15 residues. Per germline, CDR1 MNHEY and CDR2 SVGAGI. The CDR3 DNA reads TGTGCCAGCAGTTACTCGACGCGACGCCAAGAGACCCAGTACTTC. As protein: CASSYSTRRQETQYF.

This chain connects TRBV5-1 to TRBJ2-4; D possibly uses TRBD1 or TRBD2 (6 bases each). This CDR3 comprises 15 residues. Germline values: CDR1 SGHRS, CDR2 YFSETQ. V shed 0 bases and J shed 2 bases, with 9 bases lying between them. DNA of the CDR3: TGCGCCAGCAGCTTGGAGGGGGGAACCAAAAACATTCAGTACTTC. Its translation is CASSLEGGTKNIQYF.

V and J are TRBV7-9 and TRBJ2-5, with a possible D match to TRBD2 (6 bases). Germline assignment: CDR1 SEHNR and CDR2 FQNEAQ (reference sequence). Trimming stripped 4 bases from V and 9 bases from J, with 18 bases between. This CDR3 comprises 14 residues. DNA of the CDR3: TGTGCCAGCAGCTCCGGGACGGGGGAGACGGCCCAGTACTTC. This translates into CASSSGTGETAQYF.

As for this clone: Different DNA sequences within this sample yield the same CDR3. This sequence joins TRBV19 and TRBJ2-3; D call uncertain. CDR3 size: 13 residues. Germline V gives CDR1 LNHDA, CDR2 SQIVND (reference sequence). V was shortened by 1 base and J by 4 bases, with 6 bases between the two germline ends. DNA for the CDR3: TGTGCCAGTAGTATAGCCGGCCCAGATACGCAGTATTTT. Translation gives CASSIAGPDTQYF.

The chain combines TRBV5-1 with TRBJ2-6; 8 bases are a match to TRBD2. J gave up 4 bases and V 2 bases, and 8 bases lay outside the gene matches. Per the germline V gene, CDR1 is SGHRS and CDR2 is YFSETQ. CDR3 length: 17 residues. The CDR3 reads CASSFSDGRAGANVLTF. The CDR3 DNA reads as TGCGCCAGCAGCTTCTCCGACGGGAGGGCCGGGGCCAACGTCCTGACTTTC.

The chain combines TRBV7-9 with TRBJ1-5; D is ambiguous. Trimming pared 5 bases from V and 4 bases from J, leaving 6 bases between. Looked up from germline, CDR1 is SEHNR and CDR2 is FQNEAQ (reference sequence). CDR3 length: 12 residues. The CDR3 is CASSVRNQPQHF. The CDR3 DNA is TGTGCCAGCAGCGTTCGAAATCAGCCCCAGCATTTT.

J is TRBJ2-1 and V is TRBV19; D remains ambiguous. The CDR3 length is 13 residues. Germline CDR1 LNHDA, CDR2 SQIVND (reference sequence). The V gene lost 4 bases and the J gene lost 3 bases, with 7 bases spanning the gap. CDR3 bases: TGTGCCAGTAGTACCACCTACTACAATGAGCAGTTCTTC. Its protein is CASSTTYYNEQFF.

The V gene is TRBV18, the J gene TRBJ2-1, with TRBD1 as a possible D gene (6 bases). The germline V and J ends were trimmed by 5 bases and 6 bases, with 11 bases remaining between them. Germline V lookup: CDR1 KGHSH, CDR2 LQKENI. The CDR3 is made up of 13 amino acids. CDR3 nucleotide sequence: TGTGCCAGCTCATCATCAGGGGTCAATGAGCAGTTCTTC. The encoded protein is CASSSSGVNEQFF.

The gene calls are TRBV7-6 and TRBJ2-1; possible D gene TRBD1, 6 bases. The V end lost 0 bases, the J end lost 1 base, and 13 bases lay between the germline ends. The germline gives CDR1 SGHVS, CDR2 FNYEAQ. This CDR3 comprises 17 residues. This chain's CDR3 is CASSLAPGAISYNEQFF. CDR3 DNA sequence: TGTGCCAGCAGCTTAGCCCCAGGGGCCATTTCCTACAATGAGCAGTTCTTC. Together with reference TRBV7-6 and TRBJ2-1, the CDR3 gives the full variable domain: GAGVSQSPRYKVTKRGQDVALRCDPISGHVSLYWYRQALGQGPEFLTYFNYEAQQDKSGLPNDRFSAERPEGSISTLTIQRTEQRDSAMYRCASSLAPGAISYNEQFFGPGTRLTVL.

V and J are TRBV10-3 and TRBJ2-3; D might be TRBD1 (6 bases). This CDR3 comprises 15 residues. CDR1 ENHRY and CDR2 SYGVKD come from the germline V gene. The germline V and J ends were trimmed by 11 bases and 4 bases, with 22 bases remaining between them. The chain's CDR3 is CAAHGTPLSADTQYF. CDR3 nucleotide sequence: TGTGCCGCCCACGGGACACCACTTTCGGCAGATACGCAGTATTTT.

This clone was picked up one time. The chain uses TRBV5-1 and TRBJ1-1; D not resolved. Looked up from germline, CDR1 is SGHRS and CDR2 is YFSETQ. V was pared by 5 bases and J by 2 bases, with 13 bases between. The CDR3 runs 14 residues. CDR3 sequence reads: CASRGGDFNTEAFF. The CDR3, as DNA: TGCGCCAGCAGGGGTGGCGATTTTAACACTGAAGCTTTCTTT.

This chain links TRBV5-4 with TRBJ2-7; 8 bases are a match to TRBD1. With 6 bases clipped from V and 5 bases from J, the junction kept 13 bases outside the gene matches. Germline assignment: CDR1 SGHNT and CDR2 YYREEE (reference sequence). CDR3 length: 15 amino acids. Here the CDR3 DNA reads TGTGCCAGCAAGAGGAGGCAGGGGGCCTTGAACGAGCAGTACTTC. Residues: CASKRRQGALNEQYF. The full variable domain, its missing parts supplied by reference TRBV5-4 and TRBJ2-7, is ETGVTQSPTHLIKTRGQQVTLRCSSQSGHNTVSWYQQALGQGPQFIFQYYREEENGRGNFPPRFSGLQFPNYSSELNVNALELDDSALYLCASKRRQGALNEQYFGPGTRLTVT.

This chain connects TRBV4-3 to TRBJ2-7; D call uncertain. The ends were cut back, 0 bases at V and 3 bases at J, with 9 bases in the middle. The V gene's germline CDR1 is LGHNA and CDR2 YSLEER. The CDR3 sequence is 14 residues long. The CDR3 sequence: CASSQDLLLYEQYF. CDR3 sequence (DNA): TGCGCCAGCAGCCAAGATCTTCTCCTCTACGAGCAGTACTTC.

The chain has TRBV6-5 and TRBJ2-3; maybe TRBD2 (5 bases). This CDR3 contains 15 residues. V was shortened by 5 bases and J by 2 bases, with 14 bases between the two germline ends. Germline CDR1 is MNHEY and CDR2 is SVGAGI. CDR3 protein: CASSLRRGLTDTQYF. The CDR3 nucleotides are TGTGCCAGCAGTCTACGCCGAGGGCTCACAGATACGCAGTATTTT.

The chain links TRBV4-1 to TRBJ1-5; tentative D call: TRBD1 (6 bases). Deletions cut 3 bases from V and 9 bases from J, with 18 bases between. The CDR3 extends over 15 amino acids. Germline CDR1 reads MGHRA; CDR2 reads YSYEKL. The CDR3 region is CASSQTVGQSGPQHF. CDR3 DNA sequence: TGCGCCAGCAGCCAGACTGTGGGACAATCAGGGCCCCAGCATTTT.

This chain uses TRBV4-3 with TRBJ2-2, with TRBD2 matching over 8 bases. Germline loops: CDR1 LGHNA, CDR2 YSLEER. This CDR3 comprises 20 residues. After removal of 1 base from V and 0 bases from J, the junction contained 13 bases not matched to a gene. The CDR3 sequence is CASSQGRKGSGTANTGELFF. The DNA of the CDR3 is TGCGCCAGCAGCCAAGGGCGGAAAGGTAGCGGGACGGCGAACACCGGGGAGCTGTTTTTT.

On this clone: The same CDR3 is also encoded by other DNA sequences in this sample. CDR3 DNA: TGTGCCAGCTCACCAGTCATCGATACGCAGTATTTT. It is translated as CASSPVIDTQYF. The chain uses TRBV18 and TRBJ2-3, with D unresolved. Trimming took 2 bases from V and 6 from J, leaving 6 bases between them. CDR1 is KGHSH and CDR2 is LQKENI in the germline V gene. This CDR3 spans 12 amino acids.